This TCR beta chain originates from a study of blood T cell repertoires in COVID-19. Study information: The cDNA or gDNA used as material had been derived from T cells, B-cell-depleted T cells, or PBMCs.

Profiled with immunoSEQ multiplex PCR; TCRdb holds only in-frame clones, not every one. Of approximately 100,000 clones in the sample, roughly 89% are singletons; the top ten hold about 4%. Seattle patients were enrolled while actively infected and followed longitudinally. The receptor was isolated from a human donor with COVID-19, enrolled during active disease. The donor label of this sample is uncertain. Specimen: peripheral blood.

DNA of the CDR3: TGTGCCAGCAGTTCCAGGGGGTCCCACGAGTTCTTC. This gives the protein CASSSRGSHEFF. The chain recombines TRBV2 with TRBJ2-1; 7 positions match TRBD1. CDR3 length: 12 amino acids. Trimming removed 5 bases from V and 14 bases from J; junction bases left unmatched: 9. CDR1 and CDR2 from the germline V gene are SNHLY and FYNNEI.